Following are 28 T cell receptor beta chains from one sample sequenced in a study of blood T cell repertoires in COVID-19. The data were produced by immunoSEQ multiplex PCR, yet TCRdb's version contains in-frame clones alone and is incomplete. The sample carries roughly 170,000 clones, roughly 80% recorded once. Sequencing used peripheral blood. Source of these receptors: a human donor in a cohort sampled during active COVID-19.

The chain joins TRBV3-1 (or the pseudogene TRBV3-2) to TRBJ2-7; weak D call: TRBD1 (6 bases). CDR1 is LGHDT and CDR2 is YNNKEL in the germline V gene (reference sequence). The CDR3 is 17 residues long. The V end was cut by 0 bases, the J end by 1 base, with 16 bases between. For the CDR3, the DNA is TGTGCCAGCAGCCAAGATCTTGACTTAGGGGGTTCCTACGAGCAGTACTTC. Amino acids: CASSQDLDLGGSYEQYF.

The genes are TRBV6-5 and TRBJ1-5; D remains ambiguous. Germline CDR1 is MNHEY and CDR2 is SVGAGI. The CDR3 has 11 residues. Trimming removed 7 bases at V and 4 bases at J, with 5 bases between. In DNA form, the CDR3 reads TGTGCCAGCACCAAAAATCAGCCCCAGCATTTT. Its translation: CASTKNQPQHF.

The chain couples TRBV7-8 to TRBJ2-3; the match to TRBD1 covers 10 bases. The trim removed 5 bases at V and 3 bases at J, leaving 2 bases unmatched. This CDR3 comprises 14 residues. Germline values: CDR1 SGHVS, CDR2 FQNEAQ. The DNA of the CDR3 is TGTGCCAGCAGCACGGGACAGGGGACAGATACGCAGTATTTT. Translated: CASSTGQGTDTQYF.

This chain joins TRBV7-9 and TRBJ2-1, with 8 bases fitting TRBD2. Trimming cost V 0 bases and J 5 bases; bases outside gene matches: 0. CDR3 length: 14 residues. The V gene's germline CDR1 is SEHNR and CDR2 FQNEAQ (reference sequence). For the CDR3, the DNA is TGTGCCAGCAGCTTAGCTAGCGGGGACAATGAGCAGTTCTTC. This translates into CASSLASGDNEQFF.

The chain combines TRBV7-8 with TRBJ1-1, with D unclear. The germline gives CDR1 SGHVS, CDR2 FQNEAQ. CDR3 length: 16 residues. Trimming shortened V by 1 base and J by 4 bases, and 16 bases separated the two germline ends. The CDR3 DNA reads TGTGCCAGCAGCTTAGTAGGTCTGGATGAGGGCACTGAAGCTTTCTTT. Protein product: CASSLVGLDEGTEAFF.

The V and J genes are TRBV7-9 and TRBJ1-5; TRBD1 matches 9 bases. V dropped 1 base and J dropped 7; count of bases not matched to a gene: 8. Germline CDR1 reads SEHNR; CDR2 reads FQNEAQ (reference sequence). The CDR3 sequence is 16 residues long. Here the CDR3 reads CASSLVSQGARQPQHF. CDR3 DNA: TGTGCCAGCAGCTTAGTCTCACAGGGGGCGCGGCAGCCCCAGCATTTT.

The chain has TRBV2 and TRBJ2-1; 8 bases are a match to TRBD1. The V segment lost 3 bases and the J segment 4 bases; nucleotides outside the gene matches: 8. Germline-derived CDR1 and CDR2 are SNHLY and FYNNEI. The CDR3 runs to 16 residues. The CDR3 DNA reads as TGTGCCAGCAGTGAGAAGGGACAGGCGATATACAATGAGCAGTTCTTC. Its translation is CASSEKGQAIYNEQFF.

This clone was seen a few times. This chain connects TRBV7-2 to TRBJ1-1; D is uncertain. Germline V gene data show CDR1 as SGHTA and CDR2 as FQGNSA. The length of the CDR3 is 14 residues. V lost 8 bases and J 5 bases, leaving 18 bases between the germline ends. DNA for the CDR3: TGTGCCAGCCGAAGTGCCCCCAGTCGTACTGAAGCTTTCTTT. Translating gives CASRSAPSRTEAFF.

The chain carries TRBV9 and TRBJ1-1; TRBD1 matches 7 bases. This CDR3 is built from 15 residues. V dropped 0 bases and J dropped 0; count of bases not matched to a gene: 2. Looked up from germline, CDR1 is SGDLS and CDR2 is YYNGEE. This CDR3 is CASSVGGTVNTEAFF. The CDR3 nucleotides are TGTGCCAGCAGCGTAGGGGGGACAGTGAACACTGAAGCTTTCTTT.

This sequence joins TRBV9 and TRBJ1-5; tentatively, D is TRBD1 (5 bases). Germline V gene data show CDR1 as SGDLS and CDR2 as YYNGEE. Trimming removed 4 bases at V and 4 bases at J, with 12 bases between. This CDR3 region has 14 residues. Written as DNA, the CDR3 is TGTGCCAGCAGCCCCGGAGGGGCGAATCAGCCCCAGCATTTT. Amino acid sequence: CASSPGGANQPQHF.

This clone turned up a few times. This chain connects TRBV29-1 to TRBJ1-1; a weak D match, TRBD1 (6 bases). CDR1 and CDR2 from the germline V gene are SQVTM and ANQGSEA. Trimming removed 4 bases from V and 10 bases from J, with 10 bases in between. The CDR3 covers 10 residues. The CDR3 loop is CSVVTGGAFF. CDR3 sequence (DNA): TGCAGCGTTGTGACAGGTGGAGCTTTCTTT.

The gene calls are TRBV19 and TRBJ1-2; TRBD1 matches 7 bases. This CDR3 comprises 16 residues. CDR1 is LNHDA and CDR2 is SQIVND in the germline V gene (reference sequence). Trimming cost V 4 bases and J 4 bases; bases outside gene matches: 12. The CDR3 DNA follows: TGTGCCAGTAGTACCAGGACAGGCCGAGGGAGCTATGGCTACACCTTC. Translated, it gives CASSTRTGRGSYGYTF.

The chain has TRBV6-5 and TRBJ2-7; D might be TRBD1 (6 bases). Germline CDR1 MNHEY, CDR2 SVGAGI. Trimming removed 6 bases at V and 2 bases at J, with 17 bases between. The CDR3 extends over 15 amino acids. CDR3 residues: CASRAPPGQPYEQYF. In DNA form, the CDR3 reads TGTGCCAGCAGGGCTCCGCCGGGACAACCCTACGAGCAGTACTTC.

The V gene is TRBV6-1, the J gene TRBJ1-4; D is perhaps TRBD1 (5 bases). The CDR3 contains 15 residues. Trimming pared 3 bases from V and 0 bases from J, leaving 8 bases between. CDR1 and CDR2 from the germline V gene are MNHNS and SASEGT. The CDR3 is CASSDGAATNEKLFF. The CDR3 DNA is TGTGCCAGCAGTGATGGGGCGGCAACTAATGAAAAACTGTTTTTT.

This chain uses TRBV6-5 with TRBJ1-6, with 7 bases matching TRBD1. The ends lost 8 bases at V and 6 bases at J; junction bases unmatched: 7. CDR1 and CDR2 (germline): MNHEY, SVGAGI. The CDR3 is made up of 14 amino acids. In DNA, the CDR3 is TGTGCCAGCGAAGCCGGGACAGCTAATTCACCCCTCCACTTT. This gives the protein CASEAGTANSPLHF.

The chain recombines TRBV6-5 with TRBJ1-6; no clear D gene. Germline V gene lookup returns CDR1 MNHEY and CDR2 SVGAGI. This CDR3 region has 14 residues. Trimming removed 6 bases at V and 9 bases at J, with 15 bases between. CDR3 bases: TGTGCCAGCAGGACCGCCGGGGAAGGTTCACCCCTCCACTTT. It yields the protein CASRTAGEGSPLHF.

This chain connects TRBV23-1 to TRBJ2-7; TRBD2 is a possible D gene (6 bases). Being an ORF, TRBV23-1 has a function that is uncertain. V dropped 4 bases and J dropped 3 bases, with 16 bases sitting between them. The CDR3 runs 15 residues. CDR3 loop: CASSLPGREIYEQYF. CDR3 nucleotide sequence: TGCGCCAGCAGTCTCCCGGGACGGGAGATCTACGAGCAGTACTTC.

The rearrangement joins TRBV5-1 to TRBJ2-5; D is undetermined. Germline assignment: CDR1 SGHRS and CDR2 YFSETQ. The CDR3 is 14 amino acids. Between the trimmed V and J ends, which lost 1 base and 1 base, there was a span of 8 bases. The CDR3 DNA sequence: TGCGCCAGCAGCTTGAACAGCCTCCAAGAGACCCAGTACTTC. Its translation is CASSLNSLQETQYF.

About this clone: The junction departs from germline at one end; a sequencing error may be responsible. The chain uses TRBV13 and TRBJ1-1, with a tentative D call TRBD1 (5 bases). Germline values: CDR1 PRHDT, CDR2 FYEKMQ (reference sequence). The CDR3 consists of 12 residues. The CDR3 loop reads CASSLEDTKAFF. CDR3 nucleotide sequence: TGTGCCAGCAGCTTAGAGGACACTAAAGCTTTCTTT.

V usage is TRBV5-1 and J usage is TRBJ2-7; TRBD2 agrees at 7 bases. In germline, CDR1 is SGHRS, CDR2 YFSETQ. The CDR3 runs 13 residues. V lost 0 bases, J lost 6 bases, and 3 bases stayed unmatched. This CDR3 reads CASSLGREGEQYF. The CDR3 region has the DNA TGCGCCAGCAGCTTGGGCAGGGAGGGCGAGCAGTACTTC.

This sequence joins TRBV5-1 and TRBJ2-7; D may be TRBD2 (5 bases). The V gene lost 4 bases and the J gene lost 2 bases, with 13 bases spanning the gap. CDR3 length equals 14 residues. Germline V gene sequence: CDR1 SGHRS, CDR2 YFSETQ. CDR3 region: CASSARLNPYEQYF. CDR3 bases: TGCGCCAGCAGCGCCAGACTAAATCCCTACGAGCAGTACTTC.

This clone was counted only a few times. The chain employs TRBV27 and TRBJ1-5; TRBD1 is a possible D gene (5 bases). This CDR3 region has 15 residues. The V gene lost 7 bases and the J gene lost 3 bases, with 16 bases spanning the gap. The germline V gene encodes CDR1 MNHEY and CDR2 SMNVEV (reference sequence). The DNA for the CDR3 is TGTGCCAGCACCCCTTCTATGGGACTCAATCAGCCCCAGCATTTT. It specifies CASTPSMGLNQPQHF.

This clone was seen more than once but under ten times. Other DNA sequences in the sample encode the same CDR3. The CDR3 spells CASSQDRAGANVLTF. In DNA form, the CDR3 reads TGTGCCAGCAGCCAAGACAGGGCTGGGGCCAACGTCCTGACTTTC. The chain employs TRBV3-1 (or the pseudogene TRBV3-2) and TRBJ2-6; D may be TRBD1 (5 bases). The CDR3 spans 15 residues. Germline CDR1 LGHDT, CDR2 YNNKEL (reference sequence). Trimming removed 0 bases at V and 2 bases at J, with 5 bases between.

The chain is built from TRBV5-5 and TRBJ1-5, with D maybe TRBD1 (6 bases). The germline gives CDR1 SGHKS, CDR2 YYEKEE (reference sequence). This CDR3 has 16 residues. V lost 2 bases and J lost 4, with 16 bases in between. CDR3 sequence reads: CASSFVAGDPNQPQHF. The CDR3 DNA reads as TGTGCCAGCAGCTTCGTGGCAGGGGACCCTAATCAGCCCCAGCATTTT.

The J gene is TRBJ2-7, the V gene TRBV2; D unresolved. The CDR3 loop spans 19 amino acids. Per germline, CDR1 SNHLY and CDR2 FYNNEI. V was clipped by 3 bases and J by 0 bases, with 24 bases between them. The CDR3 DNA is TGTGCCAGCAGTGACCCCCTCGAAGATGCAGGCAGTAGCTCCTACGAGCAGTACTTC. Translation: CASSDPLEDAGSSSYEQYF.

The chain recombines TRBV18 with TRBJ1-2, with D uncertain. CDR3 length equals 17 residues. Between the trimmed V and J ends, which lost 4 bases and 6 bases, there was a span of 24 bases. Germline assignment: CDR1 KGHSH and CDR2 LQKENI. The CDR3 reads CASSQYIPRSILNGYTF. CDR3 nucleotides: TGTGCCAGCTCACAATACATTCCCCGCTCGATTTTAAATGGCTACACCTTC.

The J gene is TRBJ1-2, the V gene TRBV5-5; 9 bases align to TRBD1. CDR3 length equals 14 residues. The V and J ends lost 4 bases and 2 bases, in that order; junction bases with no gene match: 3. Germline V gene lookup returns CDR1 SGHKS and CDR2 YYEKEE (reference sequence). CDR3 nucleotide sequence: TGTGCCAGCAGCATCGGACAGGGGAACTATGGCTACACCTTC. This gives the protein CASSIGQGNYGYTF.

The gene calls are TRBV5-1 and TRBJ2-7, with 9 bases fitting TRBD1. The J segment lost 4 bases and the V segment lost 4 bases, leaving 6 bases of the junction unmatched. The length of the CDR3 is 14 residues. CDR1 and CDR2 (germline): SGHRS, YFSETQ. DNA for the CDR3: TGCGCCAGCAGCCCAACAGGGGGCGTATACGAGCAGTACTTC. Translating gives CASSPTGGVYEQYF.